Listed below are T cell receptor beta chains from one sample, sequenced in a study of response to subunit inactivated influenza vaccine. TCRdb fed the RT-PCR reads into MiXCR, producing one record per CDR3 protein. The sample holds fewer than 800,000 distinct CDR3 sequences, about 15% seen once. The material was PBMCs from blood, obtained 11 to 12 days after vaccination. These receptors all stem from a man aged 45 to 65 who received an inactivated influenza vaccine. Both conserved end residues are part of each CDR3. The D gene is left open where the match is weak. Clone sizes are given selectively: once, few, many, or a class where the clone is expanded.

clone size | J gene | D gene | V gene | CDR3 protein | CDR3 DNA
many | TRBJ2-1 | TRBD2 | TRBV5-1 | CASSFSGGPYNEQFF | TGCGCCAGCAGCTTCAGCGGGGGACCCTACAATGAGCAGTTCTTC
few | TRBJ2-7 | . | TRBV3-1 | CASSLLGSAYEQYF | TGTGCCAGCAGCCTATTGGGCAGTGCCTACGAGCAGTACTTC
. | TRBJ1-5 | TRBD1 | TRBV12-3/TRBV12-4 | CASSLRTGVSQPQHF | TGTGCCAGCAGTTTACGGACAGGGGTTTCTCAGCCCCAGCATTTT
. | TRBJ2-5 | . | TRBV6-2/TRBV6-3 | CASSPGAGLFQETQYF | TGTGCCAGCAGTCCCGGAGCGGGCCTATTCCAAGAGACCCAGTACTTC
. | TRBJ2-7 | TRBD1 | TRBV7-2 | CASRQGANPSYEQYF | TGTGCCAGCAGACAGGGGGCGAACCCTTCCTACGAGCAGTACTTC
. | TRBJ2-3 | . | TRBV10-3 | CAINIAGGDTQYF | TGTGCCATCAACATCGCCGGGGGAGATACGCAGTATTTT
. | TRBJ2-5 | TRBD1 | TRBV3-1 | CASSRATGGRGETQYF | TGTGCCAGCAGCCGAGCGACAGGGGGGAGAGGGGAGACCCAGTACTTC
many | TRBJ2-4 | . | TRBV11-2 | CASSLAYVGNIQYF | TGTGCCAGCAGCTTAGCCTACGTCGGGAACATTCAGTACTTC
. | TRBJ2-7 | TRBD2 | TRBV15 | CATSRGGAGGTIEQYF | TGTGCCACCAGCAGAGGTGGGGCGGGAGGCACTATCGAGCAGTACTTC
. | TRBJ2-2 | . | TRBV20-1 | CSAGGGLSNTGELFF | TGCAGTGCTGGGGGTGGGCTCTCAAACACCGGGGAGCTGTTTTTT
few | TRBJ2-7 | . | TRBV18 | CASSPPVALYEQYF | TGTGCCAGCTCCCCCCCGGTCGCTCTATACGAGCAGTACTTC
. | TRBJ2-3 | . | TRBV11-2 | CASSLDHQGTQYF | TGTGCCAGCAGCTTAGATCATCAGGGTACGCAGTATTTT
few | TRBJ2-1 | TRBD2 | TRBV12-3/TRBV12-4 | CASSLRLAGGNRATYNEQFF | TGTGCCAGCAGCCTTAGACTAGCGGGGGGGAACCGAGCTACCTACAATGAGCAGTTCTTC
few | TRBJ2-2 | . | TRBV20-1 | CSASGHKNTGELFF | TGCAGTGCTTCGGGACACAAGAACACCGGGGAGCTGTTTTTT
few | TRBJ1-4 | . | TRBV6-2/TRBV6-3 | CASSYSVSFEKLFF | TGTGCCAGCAGTTACTCCGTAAGCTTTGAAAAACTGTTTTTT
few | TRBJ2-1 | . | TRBV28 | CASSYKPSYQSNEQFF | TGTGCCAGCAGTTACAAGCCCTCTTACCAATCCAATGAGCAGTTCTTC
. | TRBJ2-2 | TRBD2 | TRBV5-1 | CASSLGATSDTGELFF | TGCGCCAGCAGCTTGGGAGCGACTAGCGACACCGGGGAGCTGTTTTTT
. | TRBJ2-1 | . | TRBV24-1 | CATSDGVGETYNEQFF | TGTGCCACCAGTGATGGAGTGGGGGAGACTTACAATGAGCAGTTCTTC
. | TRBJ2-5 | TRBD2 | TRBV28 | CASSEYSGTSDLAGETQYF | TGTGCCAGCAGTGAGTACTCCGGGACTAGCGACCTGGCAGGGGAGACCCAGTACTTC
. | TRBJ2-7 | TRBD2 | TRBV20-1 | CSAILAPGSYEQYF | TGCAGTGCCATACTAGCGCCCGGCTCCTACGAGCAGTACTTC
few | TRBJ1-1 | . | TRBV28 | CASSNPGTAEAFF | TGTGCCAGCAGTAACCCAGGGACGGCTGAAGCTTTCTTT
few | TRBJ1-1 | . | TRBV12-3/TRBV12-4 | CASSPIRGGTEAFF | TGTGCCAGCAGCCCAATTCGGGGGGGCACTGAAGCTTTCTTT
. | TRBJ2-1 | TRBD1 | TRBV10-3 | CAAGTDEQFF | TGTGCCGCCGGGACAGATGAGCAGTTCTTC
few | TRBJ2-1 | . | TRBV18 | CASSPSTPDRFNEQFF | TGTGCCAGCTCACCATCGACCCCGGATCGGTTCAATGAGCAGTTCTTC
. | TRBJ2-3 | TRBD1 | TRBV6-5 | CASSYTQGARTDTQYF | TGTGCCAGCAGTTACACGCAGGGGGCGAGAACAGATACGCAGTATTTT
few | TRBJ2-1 | . | TRBV4-1 | CASSPIRVSSSYNEQFF | TGCGCCAGCAGCCCCATACGGGTCTCGAGCTCCTACAATGAGCAGTTCTTC
few | TRBJ2-3 | TRBD2 | TRBV12-3/TRBV12-4 | CASSWGAGSLPDTQYF | TGTGCCAGCAGTTGGGGAGCGGGAAGTCTCCCAGATACGCAGTATTTT
. | TRBJ2-4 | . | TRBV12-3/TRBV12-4 | CASRMGTAKNIQYF | TGTGCCAGCCGAATGGGGACCGCCAAAAACATTCAGTACTTC
few | TRBJ1-2 | TRBD1 | TRBV11-2 | CASSTGTGGDYGYTF | TGTGCCAGCAGCACTGGGACAGGGGGGGACTATGGCTACACCTTC
few | TRBJ1-5 | . | TRBV7-8 | CASSLELPQPQHF | TGTGCCAGCAGCTTAGAGTTGCCACAGCCCCAGCATTTT
. | TRBJ2-1 | TRBD2 | TRBV20-1 | CSARVLAGANEQFF | TGCAGTGCTAGGGTTCTAGCGGGAGCAAATGAGCAGTTCTTC
few | TRBJ2-1 | TRBD2 | TRBV2 | CASISGRNYNEQFF | TGTGCCAGCATCAGCGGGAGAAACTACAATGAGCAGTTCTTC
. | TRBJ2-5 | . | TRBV29-1 | CSVSEYQETQYF | TGCAGCGTTAGTGAGTACCAAGAGACCCAGTACTTC
few | TRBJ2-1 | . | TRBV7-2 | CASSLLQAYNEQFF | TGTGCCAGCAGCTTACTCCAAGCCTACAATGAGCAGTTCTTC
few | TRBJ1-3 | . | TRBV12-3/TRBV12-4 | CASSLLGRNTIYF | TGTGCCAGCAGTTTATTGGGTCGAAACACCATATATTTT
once | TRBJ2-3 | . | TRBV7-8 | CASSQPVSGSTDTQYF | TGTGCCAGCAGCCAACCCGTTAGTGGGAGCACAGATACGCAGTATTTT
. | TRBJ2-1 | . | TRBV20-1 | CSAQGASGTPKQFF | TGCAGTGCCCAGGGGGCTAGCGGGACCCCGAAGCAGTTCTTC
. | TRBJ1-6 | . | TRBV6-5 | CASSFLQGPLHF | TGTGCCAGCAGTTTCTTACAAGGACCCCTCCACTTT
few | TRBJ2-4 | . | TRBV7-9 | CASSHTPLGAKNIQYF | TGTGCCAGCAGCCATACGCCATTGGGCGCTAAAAACATTCAGTACTTC
few | TRBJ2-5 | . | TRBV10-2 | CASSSFGQKYQETQYF | TGCGCCAGCAGTTCGTTCGGGCAGAAGTACCAAGAGACCCAGTACTTC
. | TRBJ2-3 | . | TRBV20-1 | CSARDSRQGSDTQYF | TGCAGTGCTAGAGATAGTAGGCAGGGGTCGGATACGCAGTATTTT
once | TRBJ2-7 | TRBD2 | TRBV10-2 | CASTTSGPSSYEQYF | TGCGCCAGCACAACTAGCGGGCCCAGCTCCTACGAGCAGTACTTC
. | TRBJ2-5 | TRBD1 | TRBV6-2/TRBV6-3 | CASRKTGGETQYF | TGTGCCAGCAGGAAGACAGGGGGGGAGACCCAGTACTTC
. | TRBJ2-1 | . | TRBV5-1 | CASSLDFRSYNEQFF | TGCGCCAGCAGCTTGGACTTTCGCTCCTACAATGAGCAGTTCTTC
few | TRBJ2-1 | . | TRBV4-1 | CASSQEWGSAYNEQFF | TGCGCCAGCAGCCAAGAATGGGGGTCTGCGTACAATGAGCAGTTCTTC
few | TRBJ1-5 | . | TRBV7-2 | CASSLDQGVLGQPQHF | TGTGCCAGCAGCTTAGATCAAGGGGTTCTTGGTCAGCCCCAGCATTTT
. | TRBJ1-1 | TRBD1 | TRBV20-1 | CSARVGGRGPEAFF | TGCAGTGCTAGAGTTGGGGGCAGGGGGCCTGAAGCTTTCTTT
. | TRBJ2-1 | TRBD2 | TRBV11-2 | CASSLGLAGGRRSAEQFF | TGTGCCAGCAGCTTGGGACTAGCGGGAGGTCGTCGATCTGCTGAGCAGTTCTTC
. | TRBJ2-5 | TRBD2 | TRBV7-2 | CASSREGGDGTQYF | TGTGCCAGCAGCCGGGAGGGTGGGGACGGGACCCAGTACTTC
few | TRBJ2-5 | TRBD2 | TRBV20-1 | CSARATSGSQETQYF | TGCAGTGCTAGGGCGACTAGCGGGAGCCAAGAGACCCAGTACTTC
. | TRBJ2-2 | . | TRBV28 | CGSSLLVPNTGELFF | TGTGGCAGCAGTTTATTAGTCCCGAACACCGGGGAGCTGTTTTTT
few | TRBJ1-4 | TRBD1 | TRBV25-1 | CASSRPGTVREEKLFF | TGTGCCAGCAGTCGTCCCGGGACAGTTCGGGAAGAAAAACTGTTTTTT
. | TRBJ2-2 | TRBD2 | TRBV11-2 | CASSLIRLAGGTGTGELFF | TGTGCCAGCAGCTTAATTCGACTAGCGGGGGGCACCGGGACCGGGGAGCTGTTTTTT
many | TRBJ2-2 | . | TRBV11-2 | CASSLDAGIGELFF | TGTGCCAGCAGCTTAGATGCGGGAATCGGGGAGCTGTTTTTT
. | TRBJ2-3 | TRBD1 | TRBV12-3/TRBV12-4 | CASRPGQGTDTQYF | TGTGCCAGCAGACCGGGACAGGGCACAGATACGCAGTATTTT